This TCR beta chain was identified during a study of vaccination effects on CD4 cells after COVID-19 (dated by TCRdb to between 2021 and 2022). Turning to the overall study: Each participant received two doses of an mRNA SARS-CoV-2 vaccine, either BNT162b2 or mRNA-1273. SARS-CoV-2 spike-specific CD4+ TCR repertoires from before and after mRNA vaccination were compared in COVID-19 convalescent patients and in infection-naive vaccine recipients. The Oncomine TCR Beta short-read assay on an Illumina iSeq 100 was used to sequence cultures from other donors in the study. A total of ten to eleven COVID-19 convalescent patients and a few SARS-CoV-2-naive healthy vaccine recipients were included in the full study. General study outcomes and caveats: In healthy vaccine recipients, vaccine-induced clones were almost all SARS-CoV-2 mono-reactive, with only 1 of 255 cross-reactive with common cold coronaviruses. The study was limited by a small number of convalescent patients and lacked early post-infection timepoints. Clones induced by infection and clones induced by vaccination both contracted markedly at late timepoints after vaccination, which fits with T cell responses waning over time.

In the ViraFEST assay, PBMC were stimulated with viral peptide pools, and TCR sequencing was then used to find antigen-specific CD4+ T cell clonotypes based on their expansion. After around 10 days of culture, CD4+ T cells were isolated with the EasySep CD4+ T cell isolation kit. The absence of prior SARS-CoV-2 infection in healthy vaccine recipients was confirmed by negative nucleocapsid antibodies before and after vaccination. Two million PBMC per well were cultured in IMDM with 5% human AB serum, 9 to 10 IU/ml IL-2 and gentamicin, plus 10 ug/ml peptides. Half of the culture medium was replaced with fresh IL-2-containing medium on days 3 and 7. Unless otherwise noted, each peptide stimulation condition was cultured in triplicate wells. PBMC were separated from whole blood using Ficoll-Paque Plus gradient centrifugation and were then either cryopreserved at -140C or used fresh. Overlapping peptide pools spanned the spike proteins of SARS-CoV-2 and the common cold coronaviruses HCoV-NL63, HCoV-OC43 and HCoV-229E. The QIAamp micro DNA kit was used to extract genomic DNA from the cultured CD4+ T cells.

The CDR3 measures 14 amino acids from cysteine to phenylalanine. Just CDR3 DNA is preserved here, 42 bases in frame from base 1. The germline V gene provides CDR1 SGHRS and CDR2 YFSETQ. V loses 0 bases, J loses 3 bases, and the germline ends lie 7 bases apart. The library was prepared using the immunoSEQ multiplex PCR assay. TCR beta CDR3 sequencing was performed on DNA from the cultured, isolated CD4+ T cells. In the paper's pipeline: Non-productive TCR sequences were removed, reads were trimmed to the CDR3 region, and CDR3s of at least 7 amino acids were retained. The MANAFEST web app was used to identify antigen-specific clonotypes by comparing expansion in peptide wells with expansion in reference cultures. Positive clones required FDR<0.05 expansion versus reference and all other wells, odds ratio above 5, and frequency above 0.1% in two replicate wells. A clonotype was defined as cross-reactive if the clonotype was significantly expanded both in SARS-CoV-2 spike wells and in at least one common cold coronavirus spike condition. CDR3 similarity was assessed by Levenshtein distance using the stringdist R package, and unrooted trees were constructed with ape in R 3.6.1. This is the immuneACCESS table as TCRdb keeps it, with only in-frame sequences that have V and J called. A part of the clones is gone; compared with another copy, unresolved V genes explain less than half, and the rest is unexplained. Clone size and the V and J calls come from that table; the DNA yielded D and trimming. Counted in this sample were about 48,000 clones; roughly 73% of them appeared once. 6% of the sample is taken by the ten largest.

The count of this clone is one. There is no known antigen for this receptor. No qualities accompany the bases; no much larger clone lies one base away. Additional DNA sequences in this sample encode the identical CDR3. The rearrangement combines TRBV5-1 with TRBJ2-1; the D segment cannot be called with confidence. The sequence came from a human donor who received a COVID-19 vaccine. Sequences were derived from CD4+ T cells from PBMCs cultured with HCoV-OC43 spike peptides, sampled before COVID-19 vaccination. The cell subset or site tag for this specimen amounts to: HCoV-OC43 spike overlapping peptide pool stimulation. The DNA reads TGCGCCAGCAGCTTGGGGGCGGTCTACAATGAGCAGTTCTTC. It specifies CASSLGAVYNEQFF. Reference TRBV5-1 and TRBJ2-1 genes cover what lies past the CDR3, so the full variable domain is KAGVTQTPRYLIKTRGQQVTLSCSPISGHRSVSWYQQTPGQGLQFLFEYFSETQRNKGNFPGRFSGRQFSNSRSEMNVSTLELGDSALYLCASSLGAVYNEQFFGPGTRLTVL.